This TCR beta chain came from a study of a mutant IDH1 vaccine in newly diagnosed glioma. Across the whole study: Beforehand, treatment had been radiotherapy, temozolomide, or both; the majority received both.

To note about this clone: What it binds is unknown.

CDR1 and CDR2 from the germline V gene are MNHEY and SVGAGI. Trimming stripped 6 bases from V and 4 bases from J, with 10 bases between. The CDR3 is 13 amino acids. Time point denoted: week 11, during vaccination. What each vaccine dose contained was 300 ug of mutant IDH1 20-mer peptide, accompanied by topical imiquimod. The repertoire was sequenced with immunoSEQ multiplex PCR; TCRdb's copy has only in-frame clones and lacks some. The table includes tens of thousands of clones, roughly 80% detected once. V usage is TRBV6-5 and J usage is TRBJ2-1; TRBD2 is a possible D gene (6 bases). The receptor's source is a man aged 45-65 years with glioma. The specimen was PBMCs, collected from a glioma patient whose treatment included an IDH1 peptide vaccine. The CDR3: CASSYGLYNEQFF. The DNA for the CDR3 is TGTGCCAGCAGCTACGGACTATACAATGAGCAGTTCTTC.